The 2 T cell receptor beta chains in this list originate from one sample, sequenced in a study of Ad26.COV2.S vaccination and SARS-CoV-2 variants (dated by TCRdb to about 2021). This specimen's treatment or condition label, interpreted: some 20 received Ad26.COV2.S at low or high dose, single or two shots; roughly 5 received placebo; per-sample allocation not given. For vaccine and placebo recipients, repertoires were sequenced using samples collected on day 63 after the first injection. The library was prepared using the immunoSEQ multiplex PCR assay. TCRdb limited this immuneACCESS table to in-frame rearrangements with V and J called. A share of clones is missing; checked studies link under half to unresolved V genes, and the rest is unexplained. For this sample the table gives 200,000 to 300,000 clones, of which roughly 90% were detected only once. The ten largest make up roughly a tenth of the sample.

Sequencing was performed on peripheral blood, taken in a trial of Ad26.COV2.S vaccine versus placebo. Receptors were obtained from a person aged 18-60 years who received the Ad26.COV2.S COVID-19 vaccine or a placebo.

This clone was seen once. This sequence joins TRBV5-4 and TRBJ1-5; no definite D call. V gave up 4 bases and J gave up 0 bases, with 14 bases separating them. Germline values: CDR1 SGHNT, CDR2 YYREEE (reference sequence). The CDR3 covers 16 residues. The CDR3: CASSRLGGDSNQPQHF. In DNA, the CDR3 is TGTGCCAGCAGCCGCTTGGGAGGAGATAGCAATCAGCCCCAGCATTTT.

This chain links TRBV5-1 with TRBJ1-1; unclear D gene. Trimming took 2 bases from V and 4 from J, leaving 9 bases between them. In germline, CDR1 is SGHRS, CDR2 YFSETQ. There are 13 residues in the CDR3. CDR3 sequence reads: CASSFLERTEAFF. CDR3 coding DNA: TGCGCCAGCAGCTTTTTGGAGCGCACTGAAGCTTTCTTT. Full variable domain (missing parts from reference TRBV5-1 and TRBJ1-1): KAGVTQTPRYLIKTRGQQVTLSCSPISGHRSVSWYQQTPGQGLQFLFEYFSETQRNKGNFPGRFSGRQFSNSRSEMNVSTLELGDSALYLCASSFLERTEAFFGQGTRLTVV.